The 20 T cell receptor beta chains listed next were all sequenced from one sample in a study of T cell repertoires in cytomegalovirus infection (dated by TCRdb to the late 2010s). The data were produced on an Illumina HiSeq 1500. Using fastp trimming at Q25 and MiXCR clonotype assembly, TCRdb reanalyzed the public sequencing data and kept in-frame beta chains. Here each entry gathers all rows of one CDR3 protein and keeps the most common genes and DNA. The sample records 630,000 or so distinct CDR3 sequences, about 24% of which are singletons. The ten largest clones capture 6.5% to 10% of the sample. Sequences were obtained from CD8+ T cells from PBMCs. Source of these receptors: a human donor in good health (CMV status not recorded). Some clones in this sample may be carry-over from other donors' samples.

A few counts support this clonotype. V and J are TRBV5-1 and TRBJ2-2; possibly TRBD2 for D (7 bases). The V end was cut by 0 bases, the J end by 7 bases, with 13 bases between. The CDR3 contains 15 residues. The V gene's germline CDR1 is SGHRS and CDR2 YFSETQ. The CDR3 region is CASSLGGGPVGELFF. The CDR3 coding sequence is TGCGCCAGCAGCTTGGGCGGGGGCCCCGTCGGGGAGCTGTTTTTT.

The chain employs TRBV7-9 and TRBJ2-3; weak D call: TRBD1 (5 bases). V shed 7 bases and J shed 2 bases, with 10 bases lying between them. The CDR3 has 13 residues. CDR1 is SEHNR, CDR2 FQNEAQ, per germline (reference sequence). CDR3 loop: CASNPDTTDTQYF. Written as DNA, the CDR3 is TGTGCCAGCAACCCGGACACCACAGATACGCAGTATTTT. Based on the CDR3 plus reference TRBV7-9 and TRBJ2-3, the full variable domain is DTGVSQNPRHKITKRGQNVTFRCDPISEHNRLYWYRQTLGQGPEFLTYFQNEAQLEKSRLLSDRFSAERPKGSFSTLEIQRTEQGDSAMYLCASNPDTTDTQYFGPGTRLTVL.

This clonotype was seen a few times. The DNA is omitted, as the CDR3 cannot be located on it reliably, and the CDR3 follows TCRdb's listing. The chain links TRBV12-3 or TRBV12-4 to TRBJ2-7; the table's TRBD1 call for D was not verified on the DNA. The CDR3 totals 16 residues, both ends included. The CDR3 spells CASSSTLGQKLYEQYF.

Comments on this clonotype: This may be a read error: a much more frequent sequence differs by one nucleotide. The J gene is TRBJ2-7, the V gene TRBV6-2 or TRBV6-3, with D possibly TRBD2 on 5 matching bases. The CDR3 extends over 16 amino acids. The V gene's germline CDR1 is MNHEY and CDR2 SVGEGT. In DNA form, the CDR3 reads TGTGTCAGCAGTGACCCGTATCAATGGGAGAGGGACGAGCAGTACGTC. Its translation: CVSSDPYQWERDEQYV.

This sequence joins TRBV4-2 and TRBJ1-5; D remains ambiguous. Germline assignment: CDR1 LGHNA and CDR2 YNFKEQ. Trimming shortened V by 6 bases and J by 0 bases, and 15 bases separated the two germline ends. This CDR3 has 16 residues. CDR3 amino acids: CASRAVGSNSNQPQHF. DNA of the CDR3: TGTGCCAGCAGGGCCGTCGGGAGCAATAGCAATCAGCCCCAGCATTTT.

This clonotype was detected ten times or more. The chain has TRBV7-6 and TRBJ2-1, with 8 positions matching TRBD2. CDR1 and CDR2 (germline): SGHVS, FNYEAQ. CDR3 length equals 14 residues. Trimming removed 4 bases from V and 8 bases from J; junction bases left unmatched: 7. The DNA of the CDR3 is TGTGCCAGCAGCTCTCCCTCCGGGGGGGATGAGCAGTTCTTC. This codes for CASSSPSGGDEQFF. The full variable domain, completed using reference TRBV7-6 and TRBJ2-1, is GAGVSQSPRYKVTKRGQDVALRCDPISGHVSLYWYRQALGQGPEFLTYFNYEAQQDKSGLPNDRFSAERPEGSISTLTIQRTEQRDSAMYRCASSSPSGGDEQFFGPGTRLTVL.

This clonotype has at least ten counts. The V call is TRBV7-8, the J call TRBJ1-1, with 7 bases matching TRBD1. Germline values: CDR1 SGHVS, CDR2 FQNEAQ. This CDR3 comprises 15 residues. Trimming cost V 5 bases and J 2 bases; bases outside gene matches: 8. CDR3 DNA sequence: TGTGCCAGCAGCGTAGACAGGGTCCTCAACACTGAAGCTTTCTTT. This gives the protein CASSVDRVLNTEAFF.

This clonotype was detected many times. The chain employs TRBV28 and TRBJ2-7; 11 bases map to TRBD1. The germline CDR1 and CDR2 sequences are MDHEN and SYDVKM. The CDR3 extends over 13 amino acids. V lost 8 bases, J lost 3 bases, and 3 bases stayed unmatched. The CDR3 region has the DNA TGTGCCAGCGCGGGACAGGGGGACTACGAGCAGTACGTC. Amino acid sequence: CASAGQGDYEQYV.

In this sample, this clonotype turned up a few times. This CDR3 reads CASSTLSYNEQFF. The CDR3 bases are TGTGCCAGCTCGACTCTCTCCTACAATGAGCAGTTCTTC. The rearrangement uses TRBV28 and TRBJ2-1; D remains ambiguous. The CDR3 spans 13 residues. Germline V CDR1 and CDR2: MDHEN, SYDVKM. Trimming cost V 8 bases and J 0 bases, with 8 bases left between them.

This clonotype was recorded many times. The V gene is TRBV7-6, the J gene TRBJ2-7; D possibly corresponds to TRBD1 (5 bases). Germline V gives CDR1 SGHVS, CDR2 FNYEAQ. V was clipped by 0 bases and J by 7 bases, with 13 bases between them. This CDR3 contains 14 residues. The CDR3 sequence is CASSLAGEAGEQYV. The CDR3, as DNA: TGTGCCAGCAGCTTAGCGGGCGAGGCAGGGGAGCAGTACGTC.

Remarks on this clonotype: One junction end does not reproduce the germline sequence, and a read error may be involved. This chain joins TRBV14 and TRBJ2-1; D is possibly TRBD2 (6 bases). This CDR3 contains 14 residues. Germline CDR1 is SGHDN and CDR2 is FVKESK. CDR3 sequence: CVSWLGGSYNEQFF. CDR3 DNA: TGTGTCAGCTGGCTGGGGGGCTCCTACAATGAGCAGTTCTTC.

This clonotype was counted only a few times. This chain links TRBV29-1 with TRBJ2-1; D might be TRBD1 or TRBD2, each matching 5 bases. Trimming cost V 4 bases and J 4 bases, with 14 bases left between them. Per germline, CDR1 SQVTM and CDR2 ANQGSEA. CDR3 length: 14 residues. The DNA of the CDR3 is TGCAGCGTTGTGCTCCGGGACCGGTACAATGAGCAGTTCTTC. This codes for CSVVLRDRYNEQFF.

The chain has TRBV2 and TRBJ2-5; no clear D gene. Trimming shortened V by 11 bases and J by 5 bases, and 6 bases separated the two germline ends. The CDR3 sequence is 9 residues long. CDR1 is SNHLY and CDR2 is FYNNEI in the germline V gene. CDR3 bases: TGTGCCGTCTCGGAGACCCAGTACTTC. Amino acid sequence: CAVSETQYF.

The J gene is TRBJ1-2, the V gene TRBV6-5; TRBD1 is a possible D gene (5 bases). V was clipped by 2 bases and J by 6 bases, with 19 bases between them. The CDR3 runs to 16 residues. CDR1 and CDR2 (germline): MNHEY, SVGAGI. The CDR3 DNA reads TGTGCCAGCAGTTACAACGAGGTGGTTGGGGCGAATGGCTACACCTTC. Translating gives CASSYNEVVGANGYTF.

This clonotype was detected only a few times. The chain uses TRBV7-9 and TRBJ1-2; D gene uncertain. V was clipped by 6 bases and J by 1 base, with 9 bases between them. Looked up from germline, CDR1 is SEHNR and CDR2 is FQNEAQ (reference sequence). The CDR3 runs 13 residues. CDR3 protein: CASRKTVNYGYTF. In DNA form, the CDR3 reads TGTGCCAGCAGAAAAACAGTTAACTATGGCTACACCTTC. Looking up the rest from reference TRBV7-9 and TRBJ1-2 gives the full variable domain: DTGVSQNPRHKITKRGQNVTFRCDPISEHNRLYWYRQTLGQGPEFLTYFQNEAQLEKSRLLSDRFSAERPKGSFSTLEIQRTEQGDSAMYLCASRKTVNYGYTFGSGTRLTVV.

Regarding this clonotype: This sequence may be a read error, since a much larger clone differs from it by one base. The chain employs TRBV7-2 and TRBJ1-5, with D perhaps matching TRBD1 (6 bases). The CDR3 runs to 14 residues. Germline V gene lookup returns CDR1 SGHTA and CDR2 FQGNSA. Here the CDR3 reads CASSLARGGQPRHF. In DNA, the CDR3 is TGTGCCAGCAGCTTGGCCCGGGGGGGGCAGCCCCGGCATTTT.

This clonotype was counted many times. The chain couples TRBV7-6 to TRBJ2-7, with 9 bases fitting TRBD1. The CDR3 consists of 16 residues. In germline, CDR1 is SGHVS, CDR2 FNYEAQ. V trimming: 6 bases; J trimming: 7 bases; junction bases outside the gene matches: 16. CDR3 sequence reads: CASSYRTGASPEEQYF. Written as DNA, the CDR3 is TGTGCCAGCAGTTACCGGACAGGGGCCAGCCCGGAGGAGCAGTACTTC.

This clonotype was observed a handful of times. The rearrangement links TRBV6-2 or TRBV6-3 to TRBJ2-5, with D perhaps TRBD2 (6 bases). CDR1 and CDR2 (germline): MNHEY, SVGEGT. This CDR3 comprises 14 residues. Trimming took off 5 bases at V and 5 bases at J, with 15 bases between the two ends. CDR3 protein: CASSPGLPLETQYF. DNA of the CDR3: TGTGCCAGCAGTCCGGGACTCCCGTTGGAGACCCAGTACTTC.

This clonotype was seen a handful of times. J is TRBJ2-1 and V is TRBV20-1; 11 nucleotides line up with TRBD2. J gave up 4 bases and V 6 bases, and 5 bases lay outside the gene matches. CDR3 size: 14 residues. The germline CDR1 and CDR2 sequences are DFQATT and SNEGSKA (reference sequence). Here the CDR3 reads CSAVLAGGYNEQFF. CDR3 bases: TGCAGTGCGGTATTAGCGGGGGGGTACAATGAGCAGTTCTTC.

This clonotype showed up many times. This chain connects TRBV5-6 to TRBJ2-5; D tentatively reads TRBD1 or TRBD2 (6 bases each). Per the germline V gene, CDR1 is SGHDT and CDR2 is YYEEEE. Trimming left V 3 bases short and J 5 bases short, with 11 bases between. This CDR3 is 13 amino acids long. The CDR3 DNA follows: TGTGCCAGCAGCTACGGGGGCGCCGAGACCCAGTACTTC. Translating it yields CASSYGGAETQYF.